This T cell receptor beta chain was recovered during a study of siplizumab effects on memory and regulatory T cells (dated by TCRdb to the late 2010s). Regarding the complete study: The study looked at the effect of siplizumab, an anti-CD2 antibody, on alloreactive T-cell subsets in allogeneic mixed lymphocyte reactions made from human PBMCs.

The full study reports these points: Because sequences below about 10^-5 frequency were poorly captured, only a minor fraction of alloreactive clones could be mapped to unstimulated subsets. A naive or memory phenotype could not be assigned to roughly 80-97% of proliferating CD4+ or CD8+ clones. Whether proliferating Tregs from siplizumab cultures were suppressive was not functionally confirmed. Of the alloreactive CD4+ clones that could be mapped, the Treg-derived share averaged about 67% with siplizumab compared with 25% to 30% in control reactions. Compared with memory T cells, unstimulated naive T cells appeared more diverse, and naive cells seemed to make a substantial contribution to the alloresponse. Siplizumab significantly lowered the cumulative frequency of alloreactive sequences that could be traced to unstimulated CD4+ memory T cells.

The library was prepared using the immunoSEQ multiplex PCR assay. Each sample had 85,000 to 100,000 TCR templates assayed by the deep sequencing platform. Genomic DNA extracted from sorted T cells was the material used for TCRbeta CDR3 sequencing. The paper's processing steps were these. Clonal analysis of TCRbeta CDR3 data was done in the R programming language. Alloreactive CD4+ and CD8+ clones were defined by comparing unstimulated samples with post-reaction CFSE-low samples. Regulatory or non-regulatory origin was assigned to alloreactive CD4+ clones by matching of sequences to sorted unstimulated Treg and non-Treg repertoires. TCRdb carries this immuneACCESS record with in-frame sequences only. Its versions omit some clonotypes, under half of them owing to an unresolved V gene in the studies checked, with the rest unexplained. V, J and clone size derive from that table, while D and trimming were established from the DNA sequence. This sample has around 100,000 clones in its table, and roughly 93% of those were observed once. Approximately 1.4% of the sample rests with the top ten.

From a lookup of the germline V gene (reference sequence), CDR1 and CDR2 are MNHEY and SMNVEV. At the junction V is shortened by 3 bases and J by 1 base, with 6 bases in between. Taken from cysteine to phenylalanine, the CDR3 has 13 residues. CDR3 DNA only is kept here, 39 bases in frame from base 1. A word on this clone: Its specific antigen is unknown. It has no much larger one-base neighbor in the sample; base qualities were not kept.

Sorted unstimulated T cells and proliferating T cells recovered from mixed lymphocyte reactions underwent TCRbeta CDR3 sequencing. Fresh whole blood from approximately 9 HLA-typed healthy donors was used to isolate PBMCs. Unstimulated CD4+ non-regulatory T cells were FACS-sorted to map the origin of alloreactive clones. The sequence links TRBV27 to TRBJ1-1, with the D gene call left open. The source material was non-Treg CD4+ T cells sorted from blood. Per the publication, the cell subset or site label means: FACS-sorted unstimulated CD4+ non-regulatory T cells. The sequence derives from a human donor in good health. The CDR3 sequence is CASSFLRNTEAFF. The sequence in DNA is TGTGCCAGCAGTTTTCTAAGGAACACTGAAGCTTTCTTT.